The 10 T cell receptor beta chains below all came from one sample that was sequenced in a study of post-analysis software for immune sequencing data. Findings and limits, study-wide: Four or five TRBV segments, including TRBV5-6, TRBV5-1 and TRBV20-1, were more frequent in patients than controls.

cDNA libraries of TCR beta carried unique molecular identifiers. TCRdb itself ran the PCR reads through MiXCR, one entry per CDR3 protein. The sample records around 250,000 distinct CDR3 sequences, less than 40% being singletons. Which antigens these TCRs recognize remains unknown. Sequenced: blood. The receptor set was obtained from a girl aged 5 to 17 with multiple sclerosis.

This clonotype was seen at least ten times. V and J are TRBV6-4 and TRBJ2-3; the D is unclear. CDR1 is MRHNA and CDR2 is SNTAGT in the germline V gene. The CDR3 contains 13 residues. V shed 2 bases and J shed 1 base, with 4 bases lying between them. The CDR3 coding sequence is TGTGCCAGCAGTGACAGGGGCACAGATACGCAGTATTTT. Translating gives CASSDRGTDTQYF.

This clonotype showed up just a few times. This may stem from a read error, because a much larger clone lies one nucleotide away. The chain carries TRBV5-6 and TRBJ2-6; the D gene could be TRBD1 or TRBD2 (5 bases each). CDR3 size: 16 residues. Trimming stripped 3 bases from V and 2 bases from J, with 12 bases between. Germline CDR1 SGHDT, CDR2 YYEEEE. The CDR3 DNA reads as TGTGCCAGCAGCTGGCTGGGGGTCCCTGGGGCCAACGTCCTGACTTTC. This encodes CASSWLGVPGANVLTF.

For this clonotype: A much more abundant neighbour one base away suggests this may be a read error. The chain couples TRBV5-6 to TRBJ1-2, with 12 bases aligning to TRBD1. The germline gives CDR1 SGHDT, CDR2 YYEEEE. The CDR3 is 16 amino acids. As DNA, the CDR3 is TGTGCCAGCAGCTTACCGGGACAGGGGGCGAGCTATGGCTGCACCTTC. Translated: CASSLPGQGASYGCTF.

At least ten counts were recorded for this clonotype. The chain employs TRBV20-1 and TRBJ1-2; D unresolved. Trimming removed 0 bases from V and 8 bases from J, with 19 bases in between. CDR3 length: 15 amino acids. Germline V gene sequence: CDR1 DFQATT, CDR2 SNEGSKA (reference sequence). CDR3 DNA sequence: TGCAGTGCTAGAGAGTCCCGGGCCCCCTCGGAGGGCTACACCTTC. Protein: CSARESRAPSEGYTF.

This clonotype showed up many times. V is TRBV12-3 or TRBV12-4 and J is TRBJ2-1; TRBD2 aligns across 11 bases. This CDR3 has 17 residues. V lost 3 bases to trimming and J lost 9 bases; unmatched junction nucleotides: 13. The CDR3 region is CASSFLSVGLAAREQFF. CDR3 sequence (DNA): TGTGCCAGCAGTTTTTTAAGTGTGGGACTAGCGGCCCGTGAGCAGTTCTTC.

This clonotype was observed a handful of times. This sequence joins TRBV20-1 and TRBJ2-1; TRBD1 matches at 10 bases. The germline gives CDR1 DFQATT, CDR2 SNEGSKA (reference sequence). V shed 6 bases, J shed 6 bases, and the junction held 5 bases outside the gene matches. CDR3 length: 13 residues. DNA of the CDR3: TGCAGTGCCCGACAGGGGGCTGGCAATGAGCAGTTCTTC. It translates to CSARQGAGNEQFF.

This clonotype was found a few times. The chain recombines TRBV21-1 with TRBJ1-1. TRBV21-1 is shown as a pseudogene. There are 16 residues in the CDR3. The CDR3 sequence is CASSKAGERGITEAFF. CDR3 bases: TGTGCCAGCAGCAAAGCGGGGGAGAGAGGTATCACTGAAGCTTTCTTT.

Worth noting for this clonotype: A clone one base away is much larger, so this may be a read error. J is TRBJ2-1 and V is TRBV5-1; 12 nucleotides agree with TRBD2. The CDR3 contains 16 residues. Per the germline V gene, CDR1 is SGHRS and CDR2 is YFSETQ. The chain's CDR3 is CASSLLPTSGSNGQFF. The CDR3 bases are TGCGCCAGCAGCCTTCTCCCGACTAGCGGGAGTAATGGGCAGTTCTTC.

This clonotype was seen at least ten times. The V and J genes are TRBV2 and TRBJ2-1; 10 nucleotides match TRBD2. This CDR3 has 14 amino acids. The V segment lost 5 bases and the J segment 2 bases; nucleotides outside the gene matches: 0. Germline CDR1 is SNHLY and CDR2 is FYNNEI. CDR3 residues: CASSSGGAYNEQFF. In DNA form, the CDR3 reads TGTGCCAGCAGTAGCGGGGGGGCCTACAATGAGCAGTTCTTC.

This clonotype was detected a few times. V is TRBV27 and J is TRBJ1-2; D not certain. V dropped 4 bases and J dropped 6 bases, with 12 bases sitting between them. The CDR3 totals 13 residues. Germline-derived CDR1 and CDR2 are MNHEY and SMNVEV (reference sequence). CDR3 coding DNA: TGTGCCAGCAGTTCCCCCCGGTGGGATGGCTACACCTTC. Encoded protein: CASSSPRWDGYTF.